What follows are 26 T cell receptor beta chains derived from one specimen sequenced in a study of T cell repertoires in cytomegalovirus infection. In TCRdb, the reads were re-called with MiXCR into one record per CDR3 protein. Of approximately 400,000 distinct CDR3 sequences in the sample, approximately 32% were seen once. The material sequenced was PBMCs. The receptors stem from a human donor in good health (CMV status not recorded). Some clones in this sample may be carry-over from other donors' samples.

This clonotype was counted a few times. The chain combines TRBV28 with TRBJ1-5, with 7 nucleotides matching TRBD1. This CDR3 is built from 19 residues. CDR1 and CDR2 from the germline V gene are MDHEN and SYDVKM. With V trimmed by 0 bases and J by 0 bases, 11 bases remained unmatched. The CDR3 spells CASSLWRGTGDFSNQPQHF. The CDR3 nucleotides read TGTGCCAGCAGTTTATGGAGGGGAACAGGGGACTTTAGCAATCAGCCCCAGCATTTT.

Details on this clonotype: This may be a read error: a much more frequent sequence differs by one nucleotide. The CDR3 end shows no conserved phenylalanine or tryptophan, and so a read error is likely. The rearrangement uses TRBV7-2 and TRBJ2-7; 11 positions match TRBD2. The CDR3 runs 16 residues. CDR1 is SGHTA and CDR2 is FQGNSA in the germline V gene. V dropped 4 bases and J dropped 0; count of bases not matched to a gene: 5. The CDR3 spells CASSSGTSGFSYEQYL. CDR3 in DNA: TGTGCCAGCAGCTCTGGGACTAGCGGATTCTCCTACGAGCAGTACTTA.

Ten or more counts support this clonotype. The rearrangement links TRBV7-2 to TRBJ1-2; the D is unclear. Germline V CDR1 and CDR2: SGHTA, FQGNSA. The ends were cut back, 0 bases at V and 2 bases at J, with 7 bases in the middle. The CDR3 has 14 residues. CDR3 sequence: CASSLAQHNYGYTF. For the CDR3, the DNA is TGTGCCAGCAGCTTAGCGCAGCACAACTATGGCTACACCTTC.

V is TRBV28 and J is TRBJ1-4, with D unclear. Trimming stripped 5 bases from V and 4 bases from J, with 11 bases between. Per the germline V gene, CDR1 is MDHEN and CDR2 is SYDVKM. The CDR3 consists of 14 residues. This CDR3 reads CASSNRALNEKLFF. In DNA form, the CDR3 reads TGTGCCAGCAGTAACCGGGCCCTTAATGAAAAACTGTTTTTT.

The J gene is TRBJ2-1, the V gene TRBV4-1; D might be TRBD2 (6 bases). The CDR3 contains 16 residues. V was cut by 0 bases and J by 2 bases, with 11 bases left in between. Per the germline V gene, CDR1 is MGHRA and CDR2 is YSYEKL. CDR3 residues: CASSQDGSGPYNEQFF. The CDR3 bases are TGCGCCAGCAGCCAAGATGGAAGCGGGCCCTACAATGAGCAGTTCTTC.

A few counts support this clonotype. The chain employs TRBV29-1 and TRBJ1-2, with TRBD1 matching 7 bases. The CDR3 is 12 residues long. CDR1 and CDR2 from the germline V gene are SQVTM and ANQGSEA. The junction had 5 bases not matched to a gene; V was cut back by 3 bases and J by 7 bases. The CDR3 here is CSVDVQGSGYTF. The CDR3 DNA reads TGCAGCGTTGATGTACAGGGGTCTGGCTACACCTTC.

The chain recombines TRBV28 with TRBJ2-3, with unresolved D. CDR3 length: 16 residues. Trimming took off 5 bases at V and 3 bases at J, with 18 bases between the two ends. The germline CDR1 and CDR2 sequences are MDHEN and SYDVKM. The CDR3, as DNA: TGTGCCAGCAGTCACCGACCCGGAAGATGGACAGATACGCAGTATTTT. Its translation: CASSHRPGRWTDTQYF.

This clonotype was recorded a few times. This chain connects TRBV7-2 to TRBJ1-4; 10 bases are shared with TRBD1. The CDR3 totals 16 residues. After removal of 2 bases from V and 4 bases from J, the junction contained 4 bases not matched to a gene. Looked up from germline, CDR1 is SGHTA and CDR2 is FQGNSA. The CDR3, as DNA: TGTGCCAGCAGCTTATTCGGGGACAGGGGTAATGAAAAACTGTTTTTT. It encodes CASSLFGDRGNEKLFF.

The chain joins TRBV4-3 to TRBJ2-7, with unresolved D. This CDR3 has 14 residues. Germline CDR1 reads LGHNA; CDR2 reads YSLEER. Trimming cost V 0 bases and J 3 bases, with 9 bases left between them. CDR3 sequence: CASSQDYGFYEQYF. CDR3 DNA: TGCGCCAGCAGCCAAGATTATGGGTTCTACGAGCAGTACTTC.

This CDR3 reads CASKIGTGFDGYTF. CDR3 DNA sequence: TGCGCCAGCAAAATCGGGACAGGGTTTGATGGCTACACCTTC. The chain uses TRBV4-1 and TRBJ1-2; 9 nucleotides align to TRBD1. The CDR3 is 14 amino acids. Germline loops: CDR1 MGHRA, CDR2 YSYEKL. J was trimmed by 6 bases and V by 7 bases; bases with no gene match: 9.

This clonotype was observed a handful of times. This chain connects TRBV12-3 or TRBV12-4 to TRBJ1-1, with a possible D match to TRBD1 (5 bases). V dropped 4 bases and J dropped 6 bases, with 21 bases sitting between them. This CDR3 spans 16 amino acids. The CDR3 coding sequence is TGTGCCAGCAGTTCTGGGCGGGGCACCCAGTTCGCTGAAGCTTTCTTT. The encoded protein is CASSSGRGTQFAEAFF.

A few counts support this clonotype. The chain links TRBV5-1 to TRBJ2-7; D assignment may be TRBD1 or TRBD2 (5 bases each). The length of the CDR3 is 14 residues. Germline-derived CDR1 and CDR2 are SGHRS and YFSETQ. The V end was cut by 6 bases, the J end by 5 bases, with 18 bases between. The CDR3 nucleotides are TGCGCCAGCACTAGGGACCCAGGTTCGGACGAGCAGTACTTC. Translating gives CASTRDPGSDEQYF.

This clonotype was counted only a few times. The rearrangement joins TRBV7-2 to TRBJ1-6, with 12 nucleotides matching TRBD1. Germline trimming cut 2 bases from V and 6 bases from J; bases unmatched to any gene: 11. The CDR3 consists of 19 residues. Germline CDR1 SGHTA, CDR2 FQGNSA. The CDR3 region is CASSLRAGGQGALNSPLHF. In DNA, the CDR3 is TGTGCCAGCAGCTTAAGAGCGGGGGGACAGGGGGCGCTTAATTCACCCCTCCACTTT.

This clonotype was recorded a few times. The chain is built from TRBV27 and TRBJ2-7; 16 bases match TRBD2. There are 20 residues in the CDR3. CDR1 is MNHEY, CDR2 SMNVEV, per germline (reference sequence). Unmatched junction bases numbered 19, after V lost 5 bases and J lost 6 bases. This CDR3 is CASSHRPGTSGGAVRVEQYF. CDR3 sequence (DNA): TGTGCCAGCAGTCACCGTCCCGGGACTAGCGGGGGGGCGGTAAGGGTCGAGCAGTACTTC.

Many counts were recorded for this clonotype. The chain is built from TRBV7-8 and TRBJ1-4; 7 nucleotides line up with TRBD1. The V segment lost 6 bases and the J segment 1 base; nucleotides outside the gene matches: 8. This CDR3 is 16 amino acids long. The germline V gene has CDR1 SGHVS and CDR2 FQNEAQ. The CDR3 coding sequence is TGTGCCAGCAGAATTACAGGGGAGCGAACTAATGAAAAACTGTTTTTT. Encoded protein: CASRITGERTNEKLFF.

This clonotype appeared a few times. In nucleotides, the CDR3 is TGTGCCAGTAGTGCAAACAGGGCCGAGAACACTGAAGCTTTCTTT. It is translated as CASSANRAENTEAFF. This chain connects TRBV19 to TRBJ1-1, with a weak D call TRBD1 (6 bases). Trimming took 5 bases from V and 1 from J, leaving 14 bases between them. Germline-derived CDR1 and CDR2 are LNHDA and SQIVND (reference sequence). The CDR3 is made up of 15 amino acids.

This clonotype was seen only a few times. The J gene is TRBJ2-7, the V gene TRBV20-1, with 7 bases matching TRBD2. CDR1 DFQATT and CDR2 SNEGSKA come from the germline V gene (reference sequence). V trimming: 0 bases; J trimming: 6 bases; junction bases outside the gene matches: 11. The CDR3 sequence is 15 residues long. The CDR3 region is CSARDGGGVGFEQYF. CDR3 nucleotides: TGCAGTGCTAGAGATGGGGGGGGGGTCGGCTTCGAGCAGTACTTC.

Note on this clonotype: At one end, the junction sequence differs from germline, possibly due to a read error. The chain is built from TRBV6-5 and TRBJ1-2; D is possibly TRBD1 (5 bases). CDR3 length equals 12 residues. Germline CDR1 MNHEY, CDR2 SVGAGI. CDR3 nucleotides: TGTGCCAGCAGTAACTCCGGGACCGCCGGTTACTTC. Translated: CASSNSGTAGYF.

This clonotype was seen a few times. The CDR3 nucleotides read TGCGCCAGCAGCCAAGTAGTGCAGCGCACAGATACGCAGTATTTT. The encoded protein is CASSQVVQRTDTQYF. This chain connects TRBV4-1 to TRBJ2-3; D gene uncertain. CDR3 length: 15 residues. V was clipped by 1 base and J by 1 base, with 9 bases between them. Germline V gene lookup returns CDR1 MGHRA and CDR2 YSYEKL.

This clonotype was counted many times. The chain carries TRBV7-2 and TRBJ1-4; no firm D call. This CDR3 spans 14 amino acids. Germline V gene lookup returns CDR1 SGHTA and CDR2 FQGNSA. V dropped 4 bases and J dropped 4 bases, with 10 bases sitting between them. The CDR3, as DNA: TGTGCCAGCAGCTCGGGAACTCGTAATGAAAAACTGTTTTTT. Its protein is CASSSGTRNEKLFF.

As concerns this clonotype: A read error may produce the germline difference seen at one junction end. The chain uses TRBV4-1 and TRBJ2-5; 9 bases map to TRBD2. The V gene's germline CDR1 is MGHRA and CDR2 YSYEKL. This CDR3 is 16 amino acids long. The CDR3, as DNA: TGCGCCAGCAGCCAAGTTATAGCGGGGGCCCCAGAGACCCAGTCCTTC. Amino acid sequence: CASSQVIAGAPETQSF.

With respect to this clonotype: One end of the junction is discordant with germline, which a read error may explain. This chain uses TRBV7-9 with TRBJ2-2, with 7 bases identical to TRBD1. Germline V gene sequence: CDR1 SEHNR, CDR2 FQNEAQ (reference sequence). The CDR3 sequence is 15 residues long. Here the CDR3 DNA reads TGTGACAGCAGCTCCGGGACAGAATACACCGGGGAGCTGTTTTTT. This translates into CDSSSGTEYTGELFF.

This sequence joins TRBV20-1 and TRBJ1-2; D may be TRBD1 (5 bases). V was shortened by 0 bases and J by 2 bases, with 7 bases between the two germline ends. This CDR3 contains 13 residues. Germline assignment: CDR1 DFQATT and CDR2 SNEGSKA (reference sequence). CDR3 in DNA: TGCAGTGCTAGAGATGCAGGGAACTATGGCTACACCTTC. This translates into CSARDAGNYGYTF.

The V and J genes are TRBV12-3 or TRBV12-4 and TRBJ1-5, with D maybe TRBD1 (6 bases). V was clipped by 6 bases and J by 4 bases, with 16 bases between them. The CDR3 totals 15 residues. The CDR3 sequence: CASRVVGGGNQPQHF. The CDR3 DNA follows: TGTGCCAGCAGGGTAGTAGGAGGGGGGAATCAGCCCCAGCATTTT.

This clonotype was seen many times. The gene calls are TRBV7-6 and TRBJ2-3, with 15 bases lining up with TRBD2. The germline V gene has CDR1 SGHVS and CDR2 FNYEAQ. CDR3 length: 16 residues. V lost 5 bases to trimming and J lost 4 bases; unmatched junction nucleotides: 4. The chain's CDR3 is CASSRTSGGAADTQYF. DNA for the CDR3: TGTGCCAGCAGCAGGACTAGCGGGGGGGCCGCAGATACGCAGTATTTT.

This clonotype was counted a few times. The chain combines TRBV7-9 with TRBJ2-1; D is possibly TRBD2 (5 bases). With 5 bases removed from V and 7 bases from J, the gap between germline ends came to 24 bases. Germline-derived CDR1 and CDR2 are SEHNR and FQNEAQ (reference sequence). The CDR3 runs 17 residues. This CDR3 is CASSPSRRDPSGNEQFF. The CDR3 DNA is TGTGCCAGCAGCCCCTCTCGACGAGACCCCTCGGGGAATGAGCAGTTCTTC.